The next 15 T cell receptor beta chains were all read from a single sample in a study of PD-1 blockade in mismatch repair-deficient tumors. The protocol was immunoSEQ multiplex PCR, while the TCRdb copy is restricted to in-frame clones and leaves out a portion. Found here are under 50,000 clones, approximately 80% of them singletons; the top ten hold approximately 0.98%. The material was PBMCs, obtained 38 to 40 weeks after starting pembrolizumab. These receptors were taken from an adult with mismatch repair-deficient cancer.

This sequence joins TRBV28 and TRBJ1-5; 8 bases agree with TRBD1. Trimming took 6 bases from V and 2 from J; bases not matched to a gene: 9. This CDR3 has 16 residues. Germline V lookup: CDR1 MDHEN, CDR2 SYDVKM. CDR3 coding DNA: TGTGCCAGCAGCATCGACAGGGGACTTGGCAATCAGCCCCAGCATTTT. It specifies CASSIDRGLGNQPQHF.

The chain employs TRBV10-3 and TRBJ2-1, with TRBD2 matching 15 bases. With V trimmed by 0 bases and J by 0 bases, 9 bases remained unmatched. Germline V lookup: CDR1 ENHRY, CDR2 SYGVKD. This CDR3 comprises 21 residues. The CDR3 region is CAISESILGTSGRSSYNEQFF. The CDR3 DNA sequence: TGTGCCATCAGTGAGTCGATCCTCGGGACTAGCGGGAGGTCCTCCTACAATGAGCAGTTCTTC.

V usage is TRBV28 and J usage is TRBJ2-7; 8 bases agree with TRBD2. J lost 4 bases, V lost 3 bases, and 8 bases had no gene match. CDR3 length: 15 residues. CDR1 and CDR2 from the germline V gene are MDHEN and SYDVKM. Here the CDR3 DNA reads TGTGCCAGCAGTTTGGCCAGTAGCGGGGTTTACGAGCAGTACTTC. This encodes CASSLASSGVYEQYF.

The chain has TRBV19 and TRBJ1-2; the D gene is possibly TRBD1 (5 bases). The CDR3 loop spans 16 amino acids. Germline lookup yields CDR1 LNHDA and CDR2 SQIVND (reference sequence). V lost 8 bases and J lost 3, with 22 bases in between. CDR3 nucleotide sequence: TGTGCCAGTCATACTGGGGTATGGGAAGGGGACTATGGCTACACCTTC. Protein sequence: CASHTGVWEGDYGYTF.

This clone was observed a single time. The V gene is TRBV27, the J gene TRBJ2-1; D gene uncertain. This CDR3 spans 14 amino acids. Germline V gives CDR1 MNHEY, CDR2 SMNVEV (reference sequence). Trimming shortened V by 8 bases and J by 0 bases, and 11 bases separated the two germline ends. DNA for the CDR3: TGTGCCAGCTCGCGAGTTAGCTCCTACAATGAGCAGTTCTTC. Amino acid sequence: CASSRVSSYNEQFF.

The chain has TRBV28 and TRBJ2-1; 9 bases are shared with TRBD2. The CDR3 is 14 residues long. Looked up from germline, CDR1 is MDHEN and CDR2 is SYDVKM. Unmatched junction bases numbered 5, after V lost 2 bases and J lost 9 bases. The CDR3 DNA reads TGTGCCAGCAGTTTACTAGCGGGATACGGTGAGCAGTTCTTC. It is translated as CASSLLAGYGEQFF.

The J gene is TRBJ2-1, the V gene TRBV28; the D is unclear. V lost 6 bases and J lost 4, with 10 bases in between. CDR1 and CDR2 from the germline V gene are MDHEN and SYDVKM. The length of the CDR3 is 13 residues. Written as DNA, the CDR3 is TGTGCCAGCAGCCGCGTAAGTTACAATGAGCAGTTCTTC. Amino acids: CASSRVSYNEQFF. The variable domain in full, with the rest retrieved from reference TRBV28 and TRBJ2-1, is DVKVTQSSRYLVKRTGEKVFLECVQDMDHENMFWYRQDPGLGLRLIYFSYDVKMKEKGDIPEGYSVSREKKERFSLILESASTNQTSMYLCASSRVSYNEQFFGPGTRLTVL.

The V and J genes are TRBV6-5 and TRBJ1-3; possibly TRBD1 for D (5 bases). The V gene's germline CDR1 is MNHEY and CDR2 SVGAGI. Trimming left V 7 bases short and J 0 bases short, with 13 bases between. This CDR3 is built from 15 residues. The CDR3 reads CASKAGPTSGNTIYF. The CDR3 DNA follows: TGTGCCAGCAAGGCGGGACCGACCTCTGGAAACACCATATATTTT.

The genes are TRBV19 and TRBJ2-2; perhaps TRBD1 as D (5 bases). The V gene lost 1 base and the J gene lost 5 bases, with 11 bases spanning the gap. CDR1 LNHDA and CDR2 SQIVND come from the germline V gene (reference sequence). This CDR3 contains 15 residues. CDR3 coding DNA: TGTGCCAGTAGTATAGGCCCGGACATTACCGGGGAGCTGTTTTTT. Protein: CASSIGPDITGELFF.

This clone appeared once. CDR3 sequence: CASSQDRGQPQHF. CDR3 nucleotide sequence: TGTGCCAGCAGCCAGGACAGGGGTCAGCCCCAGCATTTT. The rearrangement joins TRBV5-4 to TRBJ1-5; 9 nucleotides align to TRBD1. The CDR3 covers 13 residues. Germline V lookup: CDR1 SGHNT, CDR2 YYREEE (reference sequence). Unmatched junction bases numbered 2, after V lost 4 bases and J lost 6 bases.

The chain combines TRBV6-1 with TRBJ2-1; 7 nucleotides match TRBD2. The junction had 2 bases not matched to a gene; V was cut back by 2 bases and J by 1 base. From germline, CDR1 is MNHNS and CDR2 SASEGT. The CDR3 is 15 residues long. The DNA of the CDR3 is TGTGCCAGCAGTGAATTGCGGGGGTCCTACAATGAGCAGTTCTTC. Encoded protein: CASSELRGSYNEQFF.

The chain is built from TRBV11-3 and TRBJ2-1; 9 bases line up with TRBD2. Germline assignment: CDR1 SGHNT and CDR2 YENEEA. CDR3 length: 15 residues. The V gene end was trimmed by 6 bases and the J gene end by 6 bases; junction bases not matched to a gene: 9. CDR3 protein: CASSSARGRANEQFF. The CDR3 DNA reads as TGTGCCAGCAGTTCCGCCCGCGGGAGGGCCAATGAGCAGTTCTTC.

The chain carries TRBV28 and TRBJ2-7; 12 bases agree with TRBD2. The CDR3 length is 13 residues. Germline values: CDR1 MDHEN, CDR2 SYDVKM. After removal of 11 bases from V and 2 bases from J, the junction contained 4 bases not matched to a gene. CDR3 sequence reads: CASRLAGAYEQYF. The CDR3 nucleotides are TGTGCCTCCCGACTAGCGGGAGCCTACGAGCAGTACTTC. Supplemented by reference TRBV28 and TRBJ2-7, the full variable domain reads DVKVTQSSRYLVKRTGEKVFLECVQDMDHENMFWYRQDPGLGLRLIYFSYDVKMKEKGDIPEGYSVSREKKERFSLILESASTNQTSMYLCASRLAGAYEQYFGPGTRLTVT.

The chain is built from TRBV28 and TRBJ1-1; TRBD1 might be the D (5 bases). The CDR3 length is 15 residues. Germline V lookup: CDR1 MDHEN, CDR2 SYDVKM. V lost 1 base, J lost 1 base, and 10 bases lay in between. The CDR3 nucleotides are TGTGCCAGCAGTTTATTTGGGCAGGGGAACACTGAAGCTTTCTTT. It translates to CASSLFGQGNTEAFF.

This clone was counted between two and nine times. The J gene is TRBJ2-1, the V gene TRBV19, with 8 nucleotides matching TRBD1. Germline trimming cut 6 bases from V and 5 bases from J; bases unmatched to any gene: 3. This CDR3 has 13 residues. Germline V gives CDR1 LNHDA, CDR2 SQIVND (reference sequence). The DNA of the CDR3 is TGTGCCAGTAGGGGCAGGGGGCACAATGAGCAGTTCTTC. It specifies CASRGRGHNEQFF.